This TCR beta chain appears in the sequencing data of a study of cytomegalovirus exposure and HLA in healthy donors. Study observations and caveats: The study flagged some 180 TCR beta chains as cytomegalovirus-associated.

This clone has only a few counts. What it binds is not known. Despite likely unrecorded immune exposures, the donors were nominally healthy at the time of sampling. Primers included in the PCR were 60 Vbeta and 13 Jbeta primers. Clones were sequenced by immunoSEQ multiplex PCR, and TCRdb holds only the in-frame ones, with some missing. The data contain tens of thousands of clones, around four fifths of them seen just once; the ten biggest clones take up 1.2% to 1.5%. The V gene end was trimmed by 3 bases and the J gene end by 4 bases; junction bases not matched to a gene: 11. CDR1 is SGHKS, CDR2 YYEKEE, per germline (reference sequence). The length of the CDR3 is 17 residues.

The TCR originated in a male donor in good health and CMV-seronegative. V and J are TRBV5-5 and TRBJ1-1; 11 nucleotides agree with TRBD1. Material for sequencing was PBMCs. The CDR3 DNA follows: TGTGCCAGCAGCTGGGGGACAGGGGGTCTTAAGGGCACTGAAGCTTTCTTT. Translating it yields CASSWGTGGLKGTEAFF. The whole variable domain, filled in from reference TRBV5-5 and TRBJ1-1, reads DAGVTQSPTHLIKTRGQQVTLRCSPISGHKSVSWYQQVLGQGPQFIFQYYEKEERGRGNFPDRFSARQFPNYSSELNVNALLLGDSALYLCASSWGTGGLKGTEAFFGQGTRLTVV.